At least ten counts were recorded for the clone carrying this T cell receptor (beta chain). The data belong to a study of T cells of healthy individuals. V was cut by 0 bases and J by 0 bases, with 9 bases left in between. The V gene's germline CDR1 is SGHTA and CDR2 FQGTGA. There are 17 residues in the CDR3. In TCRdb, the 5' RACE reads were re-called with MiXCR into one record per CDR3 protein. Of about 82,000 distinct CDR3 sequences listed, roughly 5% are singletons. The receptor was isolated from a female donor in good health. This sequence joins TRBV7-3 and TRBJ2-6; the D is unclear. In nucleotides, the CDR3 is TGTGCCAGCAGCTTAACGTTCCTGAGCTCTGGGGCCAACGTCCTGACTTTC. Amino acids: CASSLTFLSSGANVLTF.